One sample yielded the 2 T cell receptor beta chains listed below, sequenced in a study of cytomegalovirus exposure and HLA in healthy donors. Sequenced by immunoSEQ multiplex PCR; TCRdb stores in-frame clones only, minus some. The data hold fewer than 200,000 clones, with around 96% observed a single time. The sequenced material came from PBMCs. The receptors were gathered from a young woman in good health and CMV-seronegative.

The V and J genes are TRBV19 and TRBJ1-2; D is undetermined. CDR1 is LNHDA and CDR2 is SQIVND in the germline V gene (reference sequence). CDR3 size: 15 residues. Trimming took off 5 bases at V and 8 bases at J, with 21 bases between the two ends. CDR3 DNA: TGTGCCAGTAGTCCATCGGGAGCCCCCGGGTCGGGCTACACCTTC. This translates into CASSPSGAPGSGYTF.

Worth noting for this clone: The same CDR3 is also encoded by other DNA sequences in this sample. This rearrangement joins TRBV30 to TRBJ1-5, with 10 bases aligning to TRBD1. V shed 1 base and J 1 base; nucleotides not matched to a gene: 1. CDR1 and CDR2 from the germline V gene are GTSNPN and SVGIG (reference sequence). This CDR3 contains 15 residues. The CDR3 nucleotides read TGTGCCTGGAGTGGGGACAGGGGAAGCAATCAGCCCCAGCATTTT. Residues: CAWSGDRGSNQPQHF.